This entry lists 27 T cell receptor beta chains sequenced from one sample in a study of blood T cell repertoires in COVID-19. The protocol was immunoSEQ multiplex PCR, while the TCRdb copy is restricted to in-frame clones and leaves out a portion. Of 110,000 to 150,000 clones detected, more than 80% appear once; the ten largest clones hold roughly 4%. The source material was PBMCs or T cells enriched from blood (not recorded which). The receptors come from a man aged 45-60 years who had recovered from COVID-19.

CDR3 sequence reads: CASSPRSGSGNTIYF. The CDR3 nucleotides are TGTGCCAGCTCACCACGGTCGGGGTCTGGAAACACCATATATTTT. The chain joins TRBV18 to TRBJ1-3; no firm D call. The CDR3 covers 15 residues. The germline V gene encodes CDR1 KGHSH and CDR2 LQKENI. V shed 1 base and J shed 1 base, with 8 bases lying between them.

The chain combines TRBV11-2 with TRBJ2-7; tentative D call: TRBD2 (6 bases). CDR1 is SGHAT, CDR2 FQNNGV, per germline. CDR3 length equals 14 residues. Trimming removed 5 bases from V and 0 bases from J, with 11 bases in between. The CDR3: CASSPPGSSYEQYV. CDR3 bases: TGTGCCAGCAGCCCCCCCGGGAGCTCCTACGAGCAGTACGTC.

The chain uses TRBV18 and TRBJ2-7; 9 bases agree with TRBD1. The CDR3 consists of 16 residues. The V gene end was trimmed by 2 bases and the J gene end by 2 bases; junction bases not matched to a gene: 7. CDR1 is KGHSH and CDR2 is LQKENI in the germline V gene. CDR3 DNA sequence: TGTGCCAGCTCACCATTCCAACAGGGGGCAACCTACGAGCAGTACGTC. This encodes CASSPFQQGATYEQYV.

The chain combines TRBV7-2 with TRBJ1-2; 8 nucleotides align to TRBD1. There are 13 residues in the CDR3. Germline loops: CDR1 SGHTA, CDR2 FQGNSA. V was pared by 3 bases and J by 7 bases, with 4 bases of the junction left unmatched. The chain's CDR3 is CASSLGGQAGYTF. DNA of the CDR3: TGTGCCAGCAGCTTGGGGGGACAGGCTGGCTACACCTTC.

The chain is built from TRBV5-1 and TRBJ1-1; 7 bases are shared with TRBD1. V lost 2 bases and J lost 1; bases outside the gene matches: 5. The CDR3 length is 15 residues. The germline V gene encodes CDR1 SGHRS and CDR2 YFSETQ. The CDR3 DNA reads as TGCGCCAGCAGCTTACAGGGGTTATCGAACACTGAAGCTTTCTTT. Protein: CASSLQGLSNTEAFF.

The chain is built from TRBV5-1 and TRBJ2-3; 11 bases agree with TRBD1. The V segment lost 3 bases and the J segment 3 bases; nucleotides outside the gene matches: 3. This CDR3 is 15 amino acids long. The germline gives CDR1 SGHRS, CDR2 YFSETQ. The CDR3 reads CASSSGQGVTDTQYF. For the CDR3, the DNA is TGCGCCAGCAGCTCGGGACAGGGGGTAACAGATACGCAGTATTTT.

CDR3 loop: CATSSLGGRTEAFF. CDR3 nucleotides: TGTGCCACCAGCTCTTTAGGCGGGCGAACTGAAGCTTTCTTT. The chain is built from TRBV15 and TRBJ1-1; D is ambiguous. Trimming took off 5 bases at V and 5 bases at J, with 15 bases between the two ends. Germline loops: CDR1 LNHNV, CDR2 YYDKDF (reference sequence). This CDR3 region has 14 residues.

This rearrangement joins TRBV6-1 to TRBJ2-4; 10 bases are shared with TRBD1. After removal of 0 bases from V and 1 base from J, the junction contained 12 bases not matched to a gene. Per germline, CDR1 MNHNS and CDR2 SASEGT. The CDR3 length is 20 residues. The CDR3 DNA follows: TGTGCCAGCAGTGAAGCGCTTGGGACAGGGGTCTTTCTGGCCAAAAACATTCAGTACTTC. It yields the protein CASSEALGTGVFLAKNIQYF.

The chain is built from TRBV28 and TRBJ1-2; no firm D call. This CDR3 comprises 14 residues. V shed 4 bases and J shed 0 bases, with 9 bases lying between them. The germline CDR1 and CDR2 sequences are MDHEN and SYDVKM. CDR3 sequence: CASSSSTANYGYTF. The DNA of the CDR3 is TGTGCCAGCAGTTCGTCTACTGCTAACTATGGCTACACCTTC.

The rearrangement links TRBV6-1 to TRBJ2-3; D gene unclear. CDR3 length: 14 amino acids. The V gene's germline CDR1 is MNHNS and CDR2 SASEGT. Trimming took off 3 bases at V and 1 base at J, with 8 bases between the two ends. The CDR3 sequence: CASSDSPRTDTQYF. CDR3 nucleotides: TGTGCCAGCAGTGATTCCCCTCGCACAGATACGCAGTATTTT.

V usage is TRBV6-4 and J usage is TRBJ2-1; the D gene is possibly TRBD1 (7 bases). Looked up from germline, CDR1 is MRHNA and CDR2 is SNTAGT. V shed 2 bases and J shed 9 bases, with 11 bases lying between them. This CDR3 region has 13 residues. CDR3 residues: CASSDRQGGEQFF. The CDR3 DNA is TGTGCCAGCAGTGACCGACAGGGAGGTGAGCAGTTCTTC.

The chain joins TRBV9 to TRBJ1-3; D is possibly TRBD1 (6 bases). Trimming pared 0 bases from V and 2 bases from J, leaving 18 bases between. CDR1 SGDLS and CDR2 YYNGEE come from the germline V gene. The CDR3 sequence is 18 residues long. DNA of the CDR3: TGTGCCAGCAGCGTAGGAATGGGTTGGGACACAACTGGAAACACCATATATTTT. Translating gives CASSVGMGWDTTGNTIYF.

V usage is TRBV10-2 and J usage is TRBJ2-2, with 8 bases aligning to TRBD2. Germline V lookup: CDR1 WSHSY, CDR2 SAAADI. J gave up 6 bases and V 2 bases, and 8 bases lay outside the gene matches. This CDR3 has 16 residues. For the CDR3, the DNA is TGCGCCAGCAGTGAGATATGGGGACTAGGACCCGGGGAGCTGTTTTTT. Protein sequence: CASSEIWGLGPGELFF.

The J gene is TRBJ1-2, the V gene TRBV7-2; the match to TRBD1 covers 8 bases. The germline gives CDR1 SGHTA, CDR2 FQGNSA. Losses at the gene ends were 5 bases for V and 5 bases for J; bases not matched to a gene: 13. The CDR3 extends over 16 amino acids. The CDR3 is CASSPRQGSVWYGYTF. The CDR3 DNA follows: TGTGCCAGCAGCCCAAGACAGGGGAGCGTATGGTATGGCTACACCTTC. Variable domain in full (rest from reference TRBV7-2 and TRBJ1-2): GAGVSQSPSNKVTEKGKDVELRCDPISGHTALYWYRQSLGQGLEFLIYFQGNSAPDKSGLPSDRFSAERTGGSVSTLTIQRTQQEDSAVYLCASSPRQGSVWYGYTFGSGTRLTVV.

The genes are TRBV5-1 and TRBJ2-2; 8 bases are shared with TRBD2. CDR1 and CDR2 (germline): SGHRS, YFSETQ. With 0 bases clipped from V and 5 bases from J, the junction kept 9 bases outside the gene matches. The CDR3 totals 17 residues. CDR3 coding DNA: TGCGCCAGCAGCTTGGCCCAGGCCCAGCGGGGGACCGGGGAGCTGTTTTTT. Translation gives CASSLAQAQRGTGELFF.

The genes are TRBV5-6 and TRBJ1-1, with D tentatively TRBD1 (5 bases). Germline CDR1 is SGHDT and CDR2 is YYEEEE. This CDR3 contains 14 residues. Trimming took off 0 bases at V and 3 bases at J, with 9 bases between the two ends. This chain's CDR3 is CASSLVGGDTEAFF. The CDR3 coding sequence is TGTGCCAGCAGCTTGGTCGGGGGGGACACTGAAGCTTTCTTT.

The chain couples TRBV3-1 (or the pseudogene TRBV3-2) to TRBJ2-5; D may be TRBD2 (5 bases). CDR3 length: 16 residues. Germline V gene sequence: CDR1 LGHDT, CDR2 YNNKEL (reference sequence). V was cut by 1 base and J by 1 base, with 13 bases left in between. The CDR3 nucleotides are TGTGCCAGCAGCCAAGTTTGGCGGGCCACCCAAGAGACCCAGTACTTC. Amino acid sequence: CASSQVWRATQETQYF.

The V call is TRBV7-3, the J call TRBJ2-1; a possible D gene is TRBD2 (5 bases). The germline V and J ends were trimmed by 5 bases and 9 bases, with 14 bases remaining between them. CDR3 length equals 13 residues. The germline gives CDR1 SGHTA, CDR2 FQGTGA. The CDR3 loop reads CASSTHPRVEQFF. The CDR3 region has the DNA TGTGCCAGCAGCACCCACCCGCGGGTTGAGCAGTTCTTC.

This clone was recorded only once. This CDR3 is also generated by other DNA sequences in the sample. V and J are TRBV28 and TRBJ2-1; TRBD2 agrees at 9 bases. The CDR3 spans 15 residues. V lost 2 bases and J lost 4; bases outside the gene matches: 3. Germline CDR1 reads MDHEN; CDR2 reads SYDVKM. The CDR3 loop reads CASSLGTSRYNEQFF. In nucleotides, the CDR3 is TGTGCCAGCAGTTTAGGGACTAGCAGATACAATGAGCAGTTCTTC.

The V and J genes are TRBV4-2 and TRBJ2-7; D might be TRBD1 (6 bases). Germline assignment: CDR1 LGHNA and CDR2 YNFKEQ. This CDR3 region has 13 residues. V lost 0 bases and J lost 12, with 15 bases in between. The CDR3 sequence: CASSQDQAGVTYV. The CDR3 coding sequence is TGTGCCAGCAGCCAAGATCAAGCAGGGGTAACGTACGTC.

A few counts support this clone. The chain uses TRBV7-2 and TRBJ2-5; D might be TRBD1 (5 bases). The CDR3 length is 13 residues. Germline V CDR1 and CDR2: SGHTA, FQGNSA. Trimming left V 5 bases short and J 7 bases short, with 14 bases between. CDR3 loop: CASSTRPQGTQYF. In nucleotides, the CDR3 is TGTGCCAGCAGCACACGCCCCCAGGGGACCCAGTACTTC.

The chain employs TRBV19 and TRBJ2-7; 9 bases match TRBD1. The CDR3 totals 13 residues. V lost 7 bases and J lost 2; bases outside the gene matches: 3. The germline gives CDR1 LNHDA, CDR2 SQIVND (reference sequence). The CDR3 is CASNDRGAYEQYF. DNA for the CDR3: TGTGCCAGTAACGACAGGGGGGCCTACGAGCAGTACTTC. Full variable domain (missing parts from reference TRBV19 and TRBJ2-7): DGGITQSPKYLFRKEGQNVTLSCEQNLNHDAMYWYRQDPGQGLRLIYYSQIVNDFQKGDIAEGYSVSREKKESFPLTVTSAQKNPTAFYLCASNDRGAYEQYFGPGTRLTVT.

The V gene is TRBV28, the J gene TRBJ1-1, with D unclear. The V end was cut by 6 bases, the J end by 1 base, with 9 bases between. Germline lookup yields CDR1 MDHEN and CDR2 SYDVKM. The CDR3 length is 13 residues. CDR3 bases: TGTGCCAGCAGAGCTCCAAGGAACACTGAAGCTTTCTTT. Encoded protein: CASRAPRNTEAFF.

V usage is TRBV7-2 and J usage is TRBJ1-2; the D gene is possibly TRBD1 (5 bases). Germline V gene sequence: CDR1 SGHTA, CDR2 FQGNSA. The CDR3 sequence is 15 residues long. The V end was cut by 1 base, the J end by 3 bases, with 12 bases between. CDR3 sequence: CASSLGSGRDYGYTF. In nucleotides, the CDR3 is TGTGCCAGCAGCTTAGGATCAGGGCGAGACTATGGCTACACCTTC.

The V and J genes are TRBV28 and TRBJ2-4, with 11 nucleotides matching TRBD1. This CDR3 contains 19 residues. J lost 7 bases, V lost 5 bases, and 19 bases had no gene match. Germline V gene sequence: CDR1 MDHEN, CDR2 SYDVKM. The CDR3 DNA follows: TGTGCCAGCAGTCTCCAACGCTCTACCCCGGGACAGGGGGGGAACATTCAGTACTTC. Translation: CASSLQRSTPGQGGNIQYF. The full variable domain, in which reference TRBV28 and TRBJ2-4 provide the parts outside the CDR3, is DVKVTQSSRYLVKRTGEKVFLECVQDMDHENMFWYRQDPGLGLRLIYFSYDVKMKEKGDIPEGYSVSREKKERFSLILESASTNQTSMYLCASSLQRSTPGQGGNIQYFGAGTRLSVL.

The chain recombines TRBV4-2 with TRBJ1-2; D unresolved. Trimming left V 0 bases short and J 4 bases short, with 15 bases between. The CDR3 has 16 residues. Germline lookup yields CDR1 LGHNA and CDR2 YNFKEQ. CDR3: CASSQDLGRESYGYTF. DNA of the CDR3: TGTGCCAGCAGCCAAGATCTGGGGAGGGAGTCCTATGGCTACACCTTC.

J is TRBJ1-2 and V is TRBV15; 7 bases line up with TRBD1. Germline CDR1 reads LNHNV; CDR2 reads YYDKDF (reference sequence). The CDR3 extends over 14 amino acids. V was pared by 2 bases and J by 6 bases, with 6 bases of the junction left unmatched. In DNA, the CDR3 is TGTGCCACCAGCAGAAGGGGGCCGCAAAATGGCTACACCTTC. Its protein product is CATSRRGPQNGYTF.